This T cell receptor (beta chain) was recorded in a study of blood T cells in healthy people across ages. Findings of the study overall: Higher diversity and more naive CD4+ cells were features of long-lived donors, compared to aged donors.

Primed by a sample-barcoded 5' primer and a J-beta primer mix, a second PCR proceeded for about 7 to 11 cycles. TCRdb redid the calling of the 5' RACE reads with MiXCR, one entry per CDR3 protein. The sample has over 950,000 distinct CDR3 sequences; around two fifths are singletons. The table lists this clonotype with a few counts. The antigen is not known. Each sample gave at least 6 million isolated PBMCs. Germline CDR1 MNHEY, CDR2 SVGEGT. The V and J ends lost 6 bases and 6 bases, in that order; junction bases with no gene match: 4. This CDR3 is built from 14 residues. The sample was blood. V is TRBV6-2 or TRBV6-3 and J is TRBJ2-1; 11 bases match TRBD2. The sequence was collected from a man in his late teens or twenties in good health. The CDR3 loop reads CASRIAGGANEQFF. In DNA form, the CDR3 reads TGTGCCAGCAGGATAGCGGGGGGGGCCAATGAGCAGTTCTTC.